The clone carrying this T cell receptor beta chain was picked up many times. Its antigen is undetermined. The data are from a study of CD8 T cells in ankylosing spondylitis. The study, taken as a whole, reports: A CD8+ phenotype characterized the disease-linked clones, which were relatively rare in peripheral blood. Ankylosing spondylitis blood appeared to carry a characteristic TCR beta motif of roughly 8 highly homologous variants. Matched synovial fluid from ankylosing spondylitis patients was reported to be enriched for disease-linked clones.

Quantitative barcoded 5'-RACE was used to prepare TCR beta libraries. TCRdb reprocessed the 5' RACE reads with MiXCR, giving one entry per CDR3 protein. Among approximately 350,000 distinct CDR3 sequences, approximately 14% were seen once, and the ten largest hold approximately 1%. J was trimmed by 2 bases and V by 4 bases; bases with no gene match: 3. Germline assignment: CDR1 SGHVS and CDR2 FQNEAQ. This CDR3 is 16 amino acids long. The TCR sequence derives from a male donor with ankylosing spondylitis or in good health (not recorded which). The material sequenced was blood, either unsorted or a sorted T cell fraction (not recorded which). The chain employs TRBV7-8 and TRBJ2-3, with 13 bases matching TRBD2. The DNA of the CDR3 is TGTGCCAGCAGCTCGGGACTAGCGGGAAACACAGATACGCAGTATTTT. Translation: CASSSGLAGNTDTQYF.